A selection of T cell receptor beta chains follows, all from one sample in a study of T cell clonotyping in hematopoietic cell transplantation. Assay: immunoSEQ multiplex PCR; the TCRdb copy retains only in-frame clones and omits some. The sample lists under 9,500 clones, over 60% occurring once. The material was peripheral blood mononuclear cells, obtained 180 days after allogeneic stem cell transplant. These receptors originate from a female patient aged 50-59 years who had an allogeneic stem cell transplant from a related donor, so the T cells may come from the graft donor. Some clones in this sample may be carry-over from other donors' samples. The CDR3 runs from the conserved cysteine through the conserved F or W. Fields, in order: D gene, V gene, clone size, J gene, CDR3 DNA, CDR3 protein. D genes are given only for firm matches. Clone size is not always given. Where it is, it says once, few, many or a class for expanded clones.

d_call: .; v_call: TRBV5-8; clone_size: .; j_call: TRBJ1-3; cdr3_nt: TGTGCCAGCAGCTTCTTCTCTGGAAACACCATATATTTT; cdr3_aa: CASSFFSGNTIYF
d_call: .; v_call: TRBV7-2; clone_size: medium-sized; j_call: TRBJ2-5; cdr3_nt: TGTGCCAGCAGCTCCCAGCAGGGGAGAATAGAGACCCAGTACTTC; cdr3_aa: CASSSQQGRIETQYF
d_call: TRBD1; v_call: TRBV5-4; clone_size: .; j_call: TRBJ1-2; cdr3_nt: TGTGCCAGCAGCTTGGGACAGGGGGCGAGAGGCTACACCTTC; cdr3_aa: CASSLGQGARGYTF
d_call: .; v_call: TRBV4-1; clone_size: .; j_call: TRBJ2-2; cdr3_nt: TGCGCCAGCAGCCAAGGTCCCCGCACCGGGGAGCTGTTTTTT; cdr3_aa: CASSQGPRTGELFF
d_call: TRBD1; v_call: TRBV27; clone_size: few; j_call: TRBJ1-1; cdr3_nt: TGTGCCAGCAGTTTATGGAAGGGACAGGGGGCCAGCACTGAAGCTTTCTTT; cdr3_aa: CASSLWKGQGASTEAFF
d_call: .; v_call: TRBV5-1; clone_size: once; j_call: TRBJ2-5; cdr3_nt: TGCGCCAGCAGCTTCATGGAGACCCAGTACTTC; cdr3_aa: CASSFMETQYF
d_call: TRBD1; v_call: TRBV27; clone_size: .; j_call: TRBJ1-2; cdr3_nt: TGTGCCAGCAGACTACAGGGGAGCTATGGCTACACCTTC; cdr3_aa: CASRLQGSYGYTF
d_call: .; v_call: TRBV19; clone_size: .; j_call: TRBJ2-7; cdr3_nt: TGTGCCAGTAGTATCACCGGGAACGAGCAGTACTTC; cdr3_aa: CASSITGNEQYF
d_call: .; v_call: TRBV9; clone_size: .; j_call: TRBJ2-7; cdr3_nt: TGTGCCAGCAGCGTAGCCGCGAGCTCCTACGAGCAGTACTTC; cdr3_aa: CASSVAASSYEQYF
d_call: .; v_call: TRBV7-2; clone_size: .; j_call: TRBJ1-5; cdr3_nt: TGTGCCAGCAGCTCCGGTCTGAGGGGACTACAGCCCCAGCATTTT; cdr3_aa: CASSSGLRGLQPQHF
d_call: TRBD1; v_call: TRBV7-9; clone_size: .; j_call: TRBJ1-3; cdr3_nt: TGTGCCAGCAGCTCCCGACAGGGTGACACCATATATTTT; cdr3_aa: CASSSRQGDTIYF
d_call: TRBD1; v_call: TRBV18; clone_size: few; j_call: TRBJ1-1; cdr3_nt: TGTGCCAGCTCACTTGACAGGGGGCCTAACACTGAAGCTTTCTTT; cdr3_aa: CASSLDRGPNTEAFF
d_call: TRBD1; v_call: TRBV5-6; clone_size: .; j_call: TRBJ1-1; cdr3_nt: TGTGCCAGCAGCTTTACCCCCGGACAGGGAATTGAAGCTTTCTTT; cdr3_aa: CASSFTPGQGIEAFF
d_call: .; v_call: TRBV19; clone_size: once; j_call: TRBJ1-1; cdr3_nt: TGTGCCAGCTCATCCGACCGTGGGACTGAAGCTTTCTTT; cdr3_aa: CASSSDRGTEAFF
d_call: .; v_call: TRBV7-8; clone_size: .; j_call: TRBJ1-2; cdr3_nt: TGTGCCAGCAGCTTTGTCCTTGTGGATCTTAACTATGGCTACACCTTC; cdr3_aa: CASSFVLVDLNYGYTF
d_call: TRBD1; v_call: TRBV4-3; clone_size: .; j_call: TRBJ2-7; cdr3_nt: TGCGCCAGCAGCCAAATACCCGGACAGGTCTCCTACGAGCAGTACTTC; cdr3_aa: CASSQIPGQVSYEQYF
d_call: .; v_call: TRBV19; clone_size: once; j_call: TRBJ1-1; cdr3_nt: TGTGCCAGTAGCCCGGGGCTGAACACTGAAGCTTTCTTT; cdr3_aa: CASSPGLNTEAFF
d_call: TRBD1; v_call: TRBV15; clone_size: .; j_call: TRBJ1-2; cdr3_nt: TGTGCCACCAACGGGGGACAGGGGGACTATGGCTACACCTTC; cdr3_aa: CATNGGQGDYGYTF
d_call: .; v_call: TRBV19; clone_size: .; j_call: TRBJ1-6; cdr3_nt: TGTGCCAGTAGTAAGGGGCAGGGAAATTCACCCCTCCACTTT; cdr3_aa: CASSKGQGNSPLHF
d_call: .; v_call: TRBV28; clone_size: .; j_call: TRBJ2-5; cdr3_nt: TGTGCCAGCAGTTTAAATCGGGGGACCCAGTACTTC; cdr3_aa: CASSLNRGTQYF
d_call: TRBD2; v_call: TRBV7-9; clone_size: .; j_call: TRBJ2-5; cdr3_nt: TGTGCCAGCAGGACCTCGGGGGGGCGAGAGACCCAGTACTTC; cdr3_aa: CASRTSGGRETQYF
d_call: .; v_call: TRBV7-2; clone_size: once; j_call: TRBJ1-2; cdr3_nt: TGTGCCAGCAGCTTTAAAACGGCAGGGGAGGGGGGCTACACCTTC; cdr3_aa: CASSFKTAGEGGYTF
d_call: .; v_call: TRBV19; clone_size: once; j_call: TRBJ2-1; cdr3_nt: TGTGCCAGTAGTCGTTCCCCCAGCTCTGAGCAGTTCTTC; cdr3_aa: CASSRSPSSEQFF
d_call: .; v_call: TRBV7-2; clone_size: few; j_call: TRBJ2-5; cdr3_nt: TGTGCCAGCAGGCCAGTCAAAGCAGGGGCGGGTGGGACCCAGTACTTC; cdr3_aa: CASRPVKAGAGGTQYF
d_call: TRBD1; v_call: TRBV13; clone_size: medium-sized; j_call: TRBJ1-1; cdr3_nt: TGTGCCAGCAGCAGATACCGGGACAGGGGGCACGGGAACACTGAAGCTTTCTTT; cdr3_aa: CASSRYRDRGHGNTEAFF
d_call: .; v_call: TRBV30; clone_size: .; j_call: TRBJ2-5; cdr3_nt: TGTGCCTGGAGTGGGACGGGCCAAGAGACCCAGTACTTC; cdr3_aa: CAWSGTGQETQYF
d_call: .; v_call: TRBV7-9; clone_size: .; j_call: TRBJ2-7; cdr3_nt: TGTGCCAGCAGCACCAACTACGAGCAGTACTTC; cdr3_aa: CASSTNYEQYF
d_call: .; v_call: TRBV2; clone_size: .; j_call: TRBJ1-3; cdr3_nt: TGTGCCAGCAGCGAGGGACGGTCCTCTGGAAACACCATATATTTT; cdr3_aa: CASSEGRSSGNTIYF
d_call: .; v_call: TRBV7-2; clone_size: .; j_call: TRBJ1-6; cdr3_nt: TGTGCCAGCACCGAAAATAACGGGGCTTCACCCCTCCACTTT; cdr3_aa: CASTENNGASPLHF
d_call: TRBD2; v_call: TRBV6-1; clone_size: few; j_call: TRBJ2-1; cdr3_nt: TGTGCCAGCAGTGATAGCGGGGGGGCTCACAATGAGCAGTTCTTC; cdr3_aa: CASSDSGGAHNEQFF
d_call: .; v_call: TRBV7-6; clone_size: .; j_call: TRBJ2-5; cdr3_nt: TGTGCCAGCAGCTCCCAAGAGACCCAGTACTTC; cdr3_aa: CASSSQETQYF
d_call: .; v_call: TRBV6-5; clone_size: .; j_call: TRBJ2-7; cdr3_nt: TGTGCCAGCAGTTACAGGGTTGGCGAGCAGTACTTC; cdr3_aa: CASSYRVGEQYF
d_call: .; v_call: TRBV7-3; clone_size: .; j_call: TRBJ1-1; cdr3_nt: TGTGCCAGCAGCTCCGGACCGAACACTGAAGCTTTCTTT; cdr3_aa: CASSSGPNTEAFF
d_call: .; v_call: TRBV5-1; clone_size: .; j_call: TRBJ1-1; cdr3_nt: TGCGCCAGCAGCTTGGTAGGGGGGTCTGAAGCTTTCTTT; cdr3_aa: CASSLVGGSEAFF
d_call: TRBD2; v_call: TRBV19; clone_size: .; j_call: TRBJ2-5; cdr3_nt: TGTGCCAGTAGTATATCGCTAGCGGGGGCTCAGTACTTC; cdr3_aa: CASSISLAGAQYF
d_call: .; v_call: TRBV7-6; clone_size: .; j_call: TRBJ1-1; cdr3_nt: TGTGCCAGCAGCTTAGCGCAGTTAATGAACACTGAAGCTTTCTTT; cdr3_aa: CASSLAQLMNTEAFF
d_call: .; v_call: TRBV9; clone_size: .; j_call: TRBJ1-1; cdr3_nt: TGTGCCAGCAGCCTCGATGGAGGGGCATACACTGAAGCTTTCTTT; cdr3_aa: CASSLDGGAYTEAFF
d_call: TRBD2; v_call: TRBV28; clone_size: .; j_call: TRBJ2-5; cdr3_nt: TGTGCCAGCAGTTTACACACCGGGACTAGCGGCGGTCGGGGAACCCAGTACTTC; cdr3_aa: CASSLHTGTSGGRGTQYF
d_call: .; v_call: TRBV9; clone_size: .; j_call: TRBJ1-1; cdr3_nt: TGTGCCAGCAGCAGGGGTTTGGGTGAAGCTTTCTTT; cdr3_aa: CASSRGLGEAFF
d_call: .; v_call: TRBV28; clone_size: .; j_call: TRBJ1-5; cdr3_nt: TGTGCCAGCAGTTTTACCCTCGCCCTCAATAGCAATCAGCCCCAGCATTTT; cdr3_aa: CASSFTLALNSNQPQHF
d_call: TRBD1; v_call: TRBV6-5; clone_size: .; j_call: TRBJ1-6; cdr3_nt: TGTGCCAGCAGCCGGGGACAGAATAATTCACCCCTCCACTTT; cdr3_aa: CASSRGQNNSPLHF
d_call: .; v_call: TRBV29-1; clone_size: .; j_call: TRBJ1-1; cdr3_nt: TGCAGCGTTTGGGGGAACATGAACACTGAAGCTTTCTTT; cdr3_aa: CSVWGNMNTEAFF
d_call: .; v_call: TRBV9; clone_size: .; j_call: TRBJ1-4; cdr3_nt: TGTGCCAGCAGCTTCGGACCGGGTCAATTTGAAAAACTGTTTTTT; cdr3_aa: CASSFGPGQFEKLFF
d_call: .; v_call: TRBV7-2; clone_size: few; j_call: TRBJ2-7; cdr3_nt: TGTGCCAGCAGCTTAGAGGCAGGGAGGAGGGAGCAGTACTTC; cdr3_aa: CASSLEAGRREQYF
d_call: .; v_call: TRBV5-4; clone_size: .; j_call: TRBJ2-3; cdr3_nt: TGTGCCAGCAGCGGAGGGGAACACACAGATACGCAGTATTTT; cdr3_aa: CASSGGEHTDTQYF
d_call: .; v_call: TRBV5-8; clone_size: .; j_call: TRBJ1-1; cdr3_nt: TGTGCCAGCAGTGAGGTGTTTTTGAACACTGAAGCTTTCTTT; cdr3_aa: CASSEVFLNTEAFF
d_call: TRBD1; v_call: TRBV6-1; clone_size: .; j_call: TRBJ1-5; cdr3_nt: TGTGCCAGCGGGGACAGCTACAATCAGCCCCAGCATTTT; cdr3_aa: CASGDSYNQPQHF
d_call: .; v_call: TRBV9; clone_size: .; j_call: TRBJ1-5; cdr3_nt: TGTGCCAGCAGCTCGAGTTACATGGGCAATCAGCCCCAGCATTTT; cdr3_aa: CASSSSYMGNQPQHF
d_call: TRBD2; v_call: TRBV9; clone_size: .; j_call: TRBJ2-1; cdr3_nt: TGTGCCAGCAGCGTACTAGCGGGGGGGCCAGGAGAAGAGCAGTTCTTC; cdr3_aa: CASSVLAGGPGEEQFF
d_call: .; v_call: TRBV11-3; clone_size: few; j_call: TRBJ2-7; cdr3_nt: TGTGCCAGCAGCTTAGCGTCGGCGGCCTACGAGCAGTACTTC; cdr3_aa: CASSLASAAYEQYF
d_call: .; v_call: TRBV7-3; clone_size: medium-sized; j_call: TRBJ1-2; cdr3_nt: TGTGCCAGCAGCTTATCCGCAGGGGCGGGCTACACCTTC; cdr3_aa: CASSLSAGAGYTF